The 7 T cell receptor beta chains reported below all come from one sample, sequenced in a study of T cells in Graves' hyperthyroidism and ophthalmopathy. From RNA transcripts, TCR beta CDR3 regions were amplified. An initial round of RT-PCR targeting the TCR CDR3 relied on the HTBI primer set. TCRdb fed the multiplex PCR reads into MiXCR, producing one record per CDR3 protein. In the table there are a few hundred thousand distinct CDR3 sequences, approximately 13% of which are singletons. Sequenced: blood. These receptor sequences come from a woman aged 18-29 years with Graves' hyperthyroidism.

The V call is TRBV27, the J call TRBJ1-1, with TRBD1 identical over 7 bases. Germline V gene lookup returns CDR1 MNHEY and CDR2 SMNVEV (reference sequence). The junction had 5 bases not matched to a gene; V was cut back by 6 bases and J by 1 base. This CDR3 region has 14 residues. The CDR3 loop reads CASSCRTGNTEAFF. CDR3 DNA: TGTGCCAGCAGCTGCCGGACAGGGAACACTGAAGCTTTCTTT.

This sequence joins TRBV4-1 and TRBJ2-7; no definite D call. CDR1 is MGHRA and CDR2 is YSYEKL in the germline V gene. This CDR3 spans 15 amino acids. Trimming left V 0 bases short and J 1 base short, with 10 bases between. The CDR3 sequence: CASSQDLSESYEQYF. The CDR3 DNA reads as TGCGCCAGCAGCCAAGATTTGAGTGAATCCTACGAGCAGTACTTC.

The CDR3 coding sequence is TGTGCCAGCAGCTTTATTCATACGGACGGGCGAGGCACCGGGGAGCTGTTTTTT. Encoded protein: CASSFIHTDGRGTGELFF. The V call is TRBV7-3, the J call TRBJ2-2; D is unclear. Looked up from germline, CDR1 is SGHTA and CDR2 is FQGTGA. The CDR3 spans 18 residues. V lost 3 bases to trimming and J lost 4 bases, with 21 bases between them. The variable domain in full, completed from reference TRBV7-3 and TRBJ2-2, reads GAGVSQTPSNKVTEKGKYVELRCDPISGHTALYWYRQSLGQGPEFLIYFQGTGAADDSGLPNDRFFAVRPEGSVSTLKIQRTERGDSAVYLCASSFIHTDGRGTGELFFGEGSRLTVL.

This clonotype was seen many times. The J gene is TRBJ2-1, the V gene TRBV3-1; 10 nucleotides line up with TRBD2. Germline V CDR1 and CDR2: LGHDT, YNNKEL (reference sequence). This CDR3 spans 15 amino acids. Trimming removed 4 bases from V and 2 bases from J; junction bases left unmatched: 2. CDR3 sequence (DNA): TGTGCCAGCAGCCCCACTAGCGGGACCTACAATGAGCAGTTCTTC. Amino acids: CASSPTSGTYNEQFF.

This clonotype was seen many times. This chain links TRBV5-1 with TRBJ1-2; D unclear. CDR3 size: 13 residues. Trimming took 5 bases from V and 4 from J, leaving 12 bases between them. The germline V gene has CDR1 SGHRS and CDR2 YFSETQ. The CDR3 coding sequence is TGCGCCAGCAGAAACTCTGCGGGCTATGGCTACACCTTC. Translated: CASRNSAGYGYTF.

This clonotype was detected only a few times. This chain uses TRBV5-4 with TRBJ2-5; 10 positions match TRBD2. The CDR3 has 16 amino acids. V trimming: 0 bases; J trimming: 4 bases; junction bases outside the gene matches: 6. Germline V lookup: CDR1 SGHNT, CDR2 YYREEE (reference sequence). CDR3 region: CASSLESGRAGETQYF. CDR3 bases: TGTGCCAGCAGCTTGGAGAGCGGGAGGGCCGGAGAGACCCAGTACTTC.

This clonotype was recorded many times. The chain uses TRBV2 and TRBJ1-4; TRBD1 might be the D (5 bases). The germline V gene encodes CDR1 SNHLY and CDR2 FYNNEI. Deletions cut 4 bases from V and 2 bases from J, with 14 bases between. The CDR3 totals 16 residues. The CDR3 is CASSVEGLATNEKLFF. CDR3 sequence (DNA): TGTGCCAGCAGTGTTGAGGGGCTGGCGACTAATGAAAAACTGTTTTTT.